This T cell receptor beta chain was sequenced in a study of T cells in narcolepsy. Study-wide results and caveats: Healthy controls reportedly lacked the autoreactive clonotypes serially found in patients' blood.

Per the germline V gene, CDR1 is MNHEY and CDR2 is SMNVEV (reference sequence). V lost 8 bases, J lost 3 bases, and 5 bases stayed unmatched. The CDR3 loop spans 14 amino acids. About this clone: Its antigen is as yet unknown.

This table comes from immunoSEQ multiplex PCR, and its TCRdb copy is limited to in-frame clones, with some not included. The table includes around 34,000 clones, roughly 79% detected once. Sample: memory (CD45RA-) CD4+ T cells from blood. This sequence joins TRBV27 and TRBJ1-4; the match to TRBD1 covers 8 bases. This receptor was obtained from a human donor in good health. The chain's CDR3 is CASEAGQANEKLFF. CDR3 nucleotides: TGTGCCAGCGAAGCGGGACAGGCTAATGAAAAACTGTTTTTT.